The source of this T cell receptor (beta chain) is a study of cytomegalovirus exposure and HLA in healthy donors. The CDR3 runs to 18 residues. With 1 base clipped from V and 1 base from J, the junction kept 3 bases outside the gene matches. Germline assignment: CDR1 MGHRA and CDR2 YSYEKL. 60 Vbeta and 13 Jbeta primers were used in PCR. Produced via immunoSEQ multiplex PCR; TCRdb's table is partial and in-frame only. In the table there are roughly 120,000 clones, about 8.5% of which are singletons. This clone was seen only a few times. Its specificity is unknown. Whole-study results and caveats: Analysis was performed later, and it showed HLA-associated TCR beta chains to be more clonally expanded than equally common others. Reports indicate that TCR beta sequences accurately predicted the HLA-A and HLA-B alleles of most subjects. The analysis excluded some indistinguishable V segments, including TRBV6-2 and TRBV6-3. Among donors in an Asian-associated ancestry cluster, a later analysis reportedly found fewer N-insertions than the approximately 670-donor mean.

The specimen sequenced was PBMCs. The clonotype comes from a man between 40 and 49 years old in good health and CMV-seronegative. This sequence joins TRBV4-1 and TRBJ2-1; 14 bases match TRBD2. CDR3: CASSQGLAGGLSYNEQFF. The CDR3 nucleotides are TGCGCCAGCAGCCAAGGACTAGCGGGGGGGTTATCCTACAATGAGCAGTTCTTC.